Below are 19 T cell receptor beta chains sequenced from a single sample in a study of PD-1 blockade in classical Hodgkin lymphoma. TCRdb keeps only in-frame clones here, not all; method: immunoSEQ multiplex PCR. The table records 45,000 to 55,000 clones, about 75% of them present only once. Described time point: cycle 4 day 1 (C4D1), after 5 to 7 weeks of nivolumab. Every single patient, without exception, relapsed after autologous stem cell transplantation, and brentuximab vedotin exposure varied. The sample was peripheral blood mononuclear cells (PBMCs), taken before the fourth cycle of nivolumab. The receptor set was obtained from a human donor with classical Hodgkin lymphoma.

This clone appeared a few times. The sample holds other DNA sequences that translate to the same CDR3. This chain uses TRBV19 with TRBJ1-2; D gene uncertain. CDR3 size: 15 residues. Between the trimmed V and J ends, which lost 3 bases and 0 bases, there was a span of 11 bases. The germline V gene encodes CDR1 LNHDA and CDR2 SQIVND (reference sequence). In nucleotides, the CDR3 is TGTGCCAGTAGTATTTGGGAGAGACCTAACTATGGCTACACCTTC. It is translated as CASSIWERPNYGYTF.

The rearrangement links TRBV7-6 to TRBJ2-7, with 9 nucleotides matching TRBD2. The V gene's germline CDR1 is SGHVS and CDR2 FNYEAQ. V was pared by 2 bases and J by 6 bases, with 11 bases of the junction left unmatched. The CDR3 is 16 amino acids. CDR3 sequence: CASSLTVASSGIEQYF. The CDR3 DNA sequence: TGTGCCAGCAGCTTAACCGTCGCGTCTAGCGGGATCGAGCAGTACTTC.

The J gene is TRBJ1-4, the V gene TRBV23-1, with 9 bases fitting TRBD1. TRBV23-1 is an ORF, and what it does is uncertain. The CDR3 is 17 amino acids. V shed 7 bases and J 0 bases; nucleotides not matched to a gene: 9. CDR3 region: CASTTGGDPATNEKLFF. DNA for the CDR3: TGCGCCAGCACCACAGGGGGCGACCCTGCAACTAATGAAAAACTGTTTTTT.

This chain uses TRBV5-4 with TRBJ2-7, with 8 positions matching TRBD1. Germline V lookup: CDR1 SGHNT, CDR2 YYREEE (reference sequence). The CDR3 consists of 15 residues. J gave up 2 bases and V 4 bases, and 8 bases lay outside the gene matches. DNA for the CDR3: TGTGCCAGCAGCACGCGGACAGGGCTTACCTACGAGCAGTACTTC. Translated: CASSTRTGLTYEQYF.

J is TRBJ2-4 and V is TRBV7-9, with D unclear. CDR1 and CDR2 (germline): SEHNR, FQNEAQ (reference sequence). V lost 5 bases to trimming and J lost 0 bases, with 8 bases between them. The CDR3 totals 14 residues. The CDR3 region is CASSPLLAKNIQYF. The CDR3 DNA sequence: TGTGCCAGCAGCCCATTATTAGCCAAAAACATTCAGTACTTC.

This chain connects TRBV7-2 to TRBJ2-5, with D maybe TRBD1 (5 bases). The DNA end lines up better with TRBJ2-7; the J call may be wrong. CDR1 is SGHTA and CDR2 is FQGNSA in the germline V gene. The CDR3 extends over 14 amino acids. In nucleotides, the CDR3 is TGTGCCAGCAGCTTAGAAACAGGCCGATACGAGCAGTACTTC. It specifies CASSLETGRYEQYF.

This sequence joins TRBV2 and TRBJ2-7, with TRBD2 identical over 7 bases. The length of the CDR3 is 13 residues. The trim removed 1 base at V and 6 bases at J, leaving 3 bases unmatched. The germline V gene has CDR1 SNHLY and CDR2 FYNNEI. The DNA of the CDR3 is TGTGCCAGCAGTGAAGATTCGGGGGGCGAGCAGTACTTC. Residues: CASSEDSGGEQYF.

The CDR3 protein is CASSDLRGGGELFF. The CDR3 nucleotides are TGTGCCAGCAGTGACCTCAGGGGAGGCGGGGAGCTGTTTTTT. The J gene is TRBJ2-2, the V gene TRBV28; D is possibly TRBD1 or TRBD2 (6 bases each). The V gene lost 5 bases and the J gene lost 7 bases, with 14 bases spanning the gap. The CDR3 has 14 amino acids. Germline V CDR1 and CDR2: MDHEN, SYDVKM.

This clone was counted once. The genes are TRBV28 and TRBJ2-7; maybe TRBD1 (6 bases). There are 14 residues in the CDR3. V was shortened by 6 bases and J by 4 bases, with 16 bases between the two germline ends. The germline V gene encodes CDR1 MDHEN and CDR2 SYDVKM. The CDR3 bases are TGTGCCAGCAGGAGACAGGTTATTACTTACGAGCAGTACTTC. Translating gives CASRRQVITYEQYF.

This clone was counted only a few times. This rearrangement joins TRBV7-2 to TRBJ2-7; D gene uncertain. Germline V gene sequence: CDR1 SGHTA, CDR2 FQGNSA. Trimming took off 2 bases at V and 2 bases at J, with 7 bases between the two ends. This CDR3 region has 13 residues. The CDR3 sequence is CASSLWQAYEQYF. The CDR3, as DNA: TGTGCCAGCAGCTTATGGCAGGCCTACGAGCAGTACTTC.

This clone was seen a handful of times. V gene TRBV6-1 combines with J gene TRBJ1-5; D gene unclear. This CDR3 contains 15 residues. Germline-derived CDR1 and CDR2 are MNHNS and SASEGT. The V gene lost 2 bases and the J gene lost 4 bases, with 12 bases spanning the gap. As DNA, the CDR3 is TGTGCCAGCAGTGAAATCATCGGAGGGAATCAGCCCCAGCATTTT. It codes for CASSEIIGGNQPQHF.

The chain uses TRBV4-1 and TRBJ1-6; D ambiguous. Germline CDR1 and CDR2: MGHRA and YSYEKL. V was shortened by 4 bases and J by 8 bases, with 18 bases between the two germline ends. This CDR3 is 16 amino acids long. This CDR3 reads CASSPHLISPDSPLHF. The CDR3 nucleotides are TGCGCCAGCAGCCCCCACCTCATATCCCCGGATTCACCCCTCCACTTT.

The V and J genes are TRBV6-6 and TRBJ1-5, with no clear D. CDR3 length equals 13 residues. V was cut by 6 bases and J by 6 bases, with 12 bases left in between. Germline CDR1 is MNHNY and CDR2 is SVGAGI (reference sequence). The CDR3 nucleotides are TGTGCCAGCAGCAGCACTACATCTCAGCCCCAGCATTTT. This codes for CASSSTTSQPQHF.

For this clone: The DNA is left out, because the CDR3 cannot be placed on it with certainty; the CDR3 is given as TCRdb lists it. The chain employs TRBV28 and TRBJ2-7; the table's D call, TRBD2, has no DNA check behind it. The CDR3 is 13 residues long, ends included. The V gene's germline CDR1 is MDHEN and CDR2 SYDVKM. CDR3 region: CASRLRFGGEQYF.

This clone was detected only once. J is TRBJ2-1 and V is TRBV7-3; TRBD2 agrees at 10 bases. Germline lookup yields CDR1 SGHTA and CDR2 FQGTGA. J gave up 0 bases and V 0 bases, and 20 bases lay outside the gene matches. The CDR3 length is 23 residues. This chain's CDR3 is CASSLTPGQIGLAGVPSYNEQFF. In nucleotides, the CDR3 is TGTGCCAGCAGCTTAACCCCGGGACAGATAGGGCTAGCGGGAGTACCCTCCTACAATGAGCAGTTCTTC.

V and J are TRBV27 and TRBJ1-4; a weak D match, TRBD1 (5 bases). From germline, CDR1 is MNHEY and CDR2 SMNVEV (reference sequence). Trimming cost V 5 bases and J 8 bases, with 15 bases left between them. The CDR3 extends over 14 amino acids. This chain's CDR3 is CASSQGIGGEKLFF. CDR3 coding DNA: TGTGCCAGCAGTCAGGGAATTGGGGGGGAAAAACTGTTTTTT.

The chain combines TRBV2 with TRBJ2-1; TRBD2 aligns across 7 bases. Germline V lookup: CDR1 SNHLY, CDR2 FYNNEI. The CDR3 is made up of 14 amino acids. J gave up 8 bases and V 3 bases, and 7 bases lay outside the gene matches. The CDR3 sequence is CASSDGEGVDEQFF. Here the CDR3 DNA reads TGTGCCAGCAGTGATGGGGAGGGTGTAGATGAGCAGTTCTTC.

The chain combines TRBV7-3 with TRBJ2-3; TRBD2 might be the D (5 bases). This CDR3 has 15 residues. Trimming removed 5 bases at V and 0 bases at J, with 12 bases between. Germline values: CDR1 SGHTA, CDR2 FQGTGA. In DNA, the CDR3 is TGTGCCAGCAGCCGAGGGTGGGGTAGCACAGATACGCAGTATTTT. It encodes CASSRGWGSTDTQYF.

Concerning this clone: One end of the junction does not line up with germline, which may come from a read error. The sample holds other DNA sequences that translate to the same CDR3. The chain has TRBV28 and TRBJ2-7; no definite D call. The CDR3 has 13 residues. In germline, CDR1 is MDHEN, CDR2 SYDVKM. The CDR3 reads CASRATVTYEQYF. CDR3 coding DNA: TGTGCCAGCAGAGCTACAGTGACCTACGAACAGTACTTC.